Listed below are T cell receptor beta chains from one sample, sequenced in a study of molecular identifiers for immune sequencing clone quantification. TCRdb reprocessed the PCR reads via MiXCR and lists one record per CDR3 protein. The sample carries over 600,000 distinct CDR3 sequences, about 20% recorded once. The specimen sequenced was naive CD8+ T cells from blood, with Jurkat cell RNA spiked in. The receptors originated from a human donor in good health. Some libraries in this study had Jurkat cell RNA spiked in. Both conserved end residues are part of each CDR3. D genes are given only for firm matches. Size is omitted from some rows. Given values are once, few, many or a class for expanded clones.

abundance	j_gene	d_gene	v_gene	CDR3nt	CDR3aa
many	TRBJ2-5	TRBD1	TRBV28	TGTGCCAGCAGCCGGACAGGGGGATCAGGGACCCAGTACTTC	CASSRTGGSGTQYF
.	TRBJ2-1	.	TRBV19	TGTGCCAGTAGTATAGATCCGGGAAACAATGAGCAGTTCTTC	CASSIDPGNNEQFF
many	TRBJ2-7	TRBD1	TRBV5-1	TGCGCCAGCAGCTTGGGGGGACAGTTCTACGAGCAGTACTTC	CASSLGGQFYEQYF
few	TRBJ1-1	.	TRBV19	TGTGCCAGTAGTTCTCTTACACTGAACACTGAAGCTTTCTTT	CASSSLTLNTEAFF
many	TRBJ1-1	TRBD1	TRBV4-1	TGCGCCAGCAGCCCTCCCACCGGACAGGGGGGGACTGAAGCTTTCTTT	CASSPPTGQGGTEAFF
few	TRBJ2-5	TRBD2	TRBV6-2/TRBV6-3	TGTGCCAGCAGTTACCCGGGAGGTGAGACCCAGTACTTC	CASSYPGGETQYF
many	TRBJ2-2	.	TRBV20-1	TGCAGTGCTAGTCTGACAACCGGGGAGCTGTTTTTT	CSASLTTGELFF
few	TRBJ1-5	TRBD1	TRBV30	TGTGCCTGGAGTGTAGGGGACAGTAATCAGCCCCAGCATTTT	CAWSVGDSNQPQHF
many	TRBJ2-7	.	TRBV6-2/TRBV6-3	TGTGCCAGCAGTTACGCCGGAGCCGAGCAGTACTTC	CASSYAGAEQYF
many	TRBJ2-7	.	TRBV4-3	TGCGCCAGCAGCCAAGAATCGGGGTTTAACTACGAGCAGTACTTC	CASSQESGFNYEQYF